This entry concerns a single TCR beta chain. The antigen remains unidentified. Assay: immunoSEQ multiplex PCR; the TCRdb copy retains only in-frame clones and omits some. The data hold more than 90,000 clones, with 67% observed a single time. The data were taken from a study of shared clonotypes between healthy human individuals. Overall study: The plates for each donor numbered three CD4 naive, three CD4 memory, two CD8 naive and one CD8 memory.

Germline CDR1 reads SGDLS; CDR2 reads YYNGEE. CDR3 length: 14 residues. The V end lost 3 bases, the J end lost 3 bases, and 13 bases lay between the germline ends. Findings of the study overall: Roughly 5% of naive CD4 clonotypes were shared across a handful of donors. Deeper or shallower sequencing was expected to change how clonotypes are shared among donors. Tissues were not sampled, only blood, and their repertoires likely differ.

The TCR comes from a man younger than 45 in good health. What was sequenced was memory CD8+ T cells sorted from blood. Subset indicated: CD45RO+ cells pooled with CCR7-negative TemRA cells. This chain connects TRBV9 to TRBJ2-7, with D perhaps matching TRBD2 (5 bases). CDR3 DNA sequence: TGTGCCAGCAGCGCGCCGGGGAATTACTACGAGCAGTACTTC. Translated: CASSAPGNYYEQYF.